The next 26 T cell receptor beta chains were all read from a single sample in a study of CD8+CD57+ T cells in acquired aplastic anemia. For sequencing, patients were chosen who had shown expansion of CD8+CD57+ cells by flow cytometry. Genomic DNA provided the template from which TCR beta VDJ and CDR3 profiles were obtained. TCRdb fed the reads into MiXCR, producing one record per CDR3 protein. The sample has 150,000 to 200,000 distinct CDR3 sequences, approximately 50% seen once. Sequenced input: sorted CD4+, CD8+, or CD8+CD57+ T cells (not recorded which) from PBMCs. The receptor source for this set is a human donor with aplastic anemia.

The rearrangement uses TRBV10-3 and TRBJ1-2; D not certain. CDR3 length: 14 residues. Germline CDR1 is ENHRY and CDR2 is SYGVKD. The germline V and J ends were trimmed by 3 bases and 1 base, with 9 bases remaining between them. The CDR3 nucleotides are TGTGCCATCAGTGACGGGCAGGTTAACTATGGCTACACCTTC. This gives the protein CAISDGQVNYGYTF.

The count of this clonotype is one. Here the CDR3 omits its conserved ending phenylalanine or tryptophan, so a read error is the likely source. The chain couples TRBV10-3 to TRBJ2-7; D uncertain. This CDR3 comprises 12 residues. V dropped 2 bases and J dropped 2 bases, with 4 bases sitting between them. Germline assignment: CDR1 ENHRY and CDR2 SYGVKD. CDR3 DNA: TGTGCCATCAGTGAGGGCCCCTACGAGCAGTACCTC. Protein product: CAISEGPYEQYL.

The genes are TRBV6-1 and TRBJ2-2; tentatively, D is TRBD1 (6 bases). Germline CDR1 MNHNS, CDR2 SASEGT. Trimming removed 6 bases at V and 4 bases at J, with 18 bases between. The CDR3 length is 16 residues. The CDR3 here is CASRPRQVTSTGELFF. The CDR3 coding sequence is TGTGCCAGCAGGCCGAGACAGGTGACGAGCACCGGGGAGCTGTTTTTT.

The CDR3 DNA is TGTGCCAGCAGTTCTAGCGGGGGAGCGAGCAATGAGCAGTTCTTC. This codes for CASSSSGGASNEQFF. The chain employs TRBV7-2 and TRBJ2-1; 10 bases agree with TRBD2. CDR3 length: 15 amino acids. In germline, CDR1 is SGHTA, CDR2 FQGNSA. The V and J ends lost 6 bases and 6 bases, in that order; junction bases with no gene match: 8.

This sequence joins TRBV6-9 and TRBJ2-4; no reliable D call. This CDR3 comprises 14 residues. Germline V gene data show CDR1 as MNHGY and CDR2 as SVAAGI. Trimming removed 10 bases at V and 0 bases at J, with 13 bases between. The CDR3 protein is CATRDSGAKNIQYF. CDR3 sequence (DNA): TGTGCCACCAGAGACTCGGGAGCCAAAAACATTCAGTACTTC.

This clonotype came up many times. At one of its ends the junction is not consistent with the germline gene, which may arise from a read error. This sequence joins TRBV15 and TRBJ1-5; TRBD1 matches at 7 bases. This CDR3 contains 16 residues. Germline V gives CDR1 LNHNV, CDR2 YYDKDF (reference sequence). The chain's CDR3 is CAASRTPRQGSQPQHF. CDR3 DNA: TGTGCCGCCAGCAGAACCCCGCGACAGGGAAGTCAGCCCCAGCATTTT.

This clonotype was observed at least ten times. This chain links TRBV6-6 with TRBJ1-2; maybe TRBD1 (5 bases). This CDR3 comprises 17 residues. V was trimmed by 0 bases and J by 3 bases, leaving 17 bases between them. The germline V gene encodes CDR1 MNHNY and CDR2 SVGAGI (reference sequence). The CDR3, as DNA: TGTGCCAGCAGTTACTCAGGAGCAGGGAGGGTTGACTATGGCTACACCTTC. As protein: CASSYSGAGRVDYGYTF.

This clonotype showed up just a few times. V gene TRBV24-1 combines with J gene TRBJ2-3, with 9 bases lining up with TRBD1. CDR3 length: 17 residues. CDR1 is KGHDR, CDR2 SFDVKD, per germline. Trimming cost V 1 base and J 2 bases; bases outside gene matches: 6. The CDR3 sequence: CATSDFRTGVSTDTQYF. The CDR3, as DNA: TGTGCCACCAGTGATTTTAGGACAGGGGTCTCCACAGATACGCAGTATTTT.

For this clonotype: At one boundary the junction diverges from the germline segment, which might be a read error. The CDR3 protein is CASSKRTGTNTGELFF. In DNA, the CDR3 is TGTGCCAGCAGTAAACGGACAGGGACGAACACCGGGGAGCTGTTTTTT. This sequence joins TRBV10-3 and TRBJ2-2; 8 positions match TRBD1. CDR3 length: 16 amino acids. The V gene's germline CDR1 is ENHRY and CDR2 SYGVKD.

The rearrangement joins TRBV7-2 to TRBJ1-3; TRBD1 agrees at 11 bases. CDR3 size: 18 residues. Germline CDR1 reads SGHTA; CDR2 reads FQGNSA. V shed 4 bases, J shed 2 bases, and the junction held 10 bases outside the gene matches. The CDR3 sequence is CASSSIPGQGETGNTIYF. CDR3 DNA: TGTGCCAGCAGCTCGATCCCGGGACAGGGGGAAACTGGAAACACCATATATTTT.

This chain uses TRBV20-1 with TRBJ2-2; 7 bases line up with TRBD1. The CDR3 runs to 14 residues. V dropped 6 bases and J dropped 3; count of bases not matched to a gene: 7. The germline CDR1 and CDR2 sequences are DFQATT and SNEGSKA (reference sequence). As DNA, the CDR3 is TGCAGTGCAAAGACAGGGCGGGACACCGGGGAGCTGTTTTTT. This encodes CSAKTGRDTGELFF.

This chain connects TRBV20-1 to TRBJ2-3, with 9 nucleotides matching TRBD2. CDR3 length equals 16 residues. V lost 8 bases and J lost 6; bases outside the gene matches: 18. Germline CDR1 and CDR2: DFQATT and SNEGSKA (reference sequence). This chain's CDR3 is CSSSLWAGGPGDTQYF. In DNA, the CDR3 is TGCAGTTCCTCCCTTTGGGCGGGAGGGCCTGGGGATACGCAGTATTTT.

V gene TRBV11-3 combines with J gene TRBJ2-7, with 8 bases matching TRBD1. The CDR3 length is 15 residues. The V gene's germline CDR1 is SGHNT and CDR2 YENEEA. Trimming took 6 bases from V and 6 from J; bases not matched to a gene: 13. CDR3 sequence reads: CASSRHGQGLGEQYF. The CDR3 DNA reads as TGTGCCAGCAGTCGCCACGGACAGGGTCTAGGCGAGCAGTACTTC.

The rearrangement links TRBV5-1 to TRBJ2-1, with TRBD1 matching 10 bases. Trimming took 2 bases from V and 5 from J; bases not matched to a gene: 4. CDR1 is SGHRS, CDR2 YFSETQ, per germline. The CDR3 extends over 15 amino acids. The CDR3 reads CASSFGTGVNNEQFF. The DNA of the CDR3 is TGCGCCAGCAGCTTCGGGACAGGGGTGAACAATGAGCAGTTCTTC.

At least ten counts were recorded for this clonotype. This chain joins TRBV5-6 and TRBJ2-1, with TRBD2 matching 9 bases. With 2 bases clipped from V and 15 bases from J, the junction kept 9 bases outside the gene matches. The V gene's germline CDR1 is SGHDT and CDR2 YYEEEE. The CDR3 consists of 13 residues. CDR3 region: CASSFQAGGARFF. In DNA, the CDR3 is TGTGCCAGCAGCTTCCAAGCGGGAGGAGCAAGGTTCTTC.

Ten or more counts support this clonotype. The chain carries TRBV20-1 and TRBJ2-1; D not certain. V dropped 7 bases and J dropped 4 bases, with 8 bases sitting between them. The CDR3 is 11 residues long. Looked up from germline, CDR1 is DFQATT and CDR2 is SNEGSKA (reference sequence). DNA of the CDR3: TGCAGTGTAGAACCTTACAATGAGCAGTTCTTC. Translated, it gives CSVEPYNEQFF.

The CDR3 sequence: CASSDPFTEAFF. The CDR3, as DNA: TGCGCCAGCAGTGACCCGTTCACTGAAGCTTTCTTT. The rearrangement links TRBV10-1 to TRBJ1-1; no firm D call. Germline CDR1 is WNHNN and CDR2 is SYGVQD (reference sequence). There are 12 residues in the CDR3. V lost 3 bases and J 4 bases, leaving 6 bases between the germline ends.

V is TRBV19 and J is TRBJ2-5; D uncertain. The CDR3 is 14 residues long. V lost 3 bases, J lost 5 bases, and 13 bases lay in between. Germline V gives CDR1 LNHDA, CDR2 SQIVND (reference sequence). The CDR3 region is CASSIYDGSETQYF. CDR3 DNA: TGTGCCAGTAGTATCTATGATGGGTCGGAGACCCAGTACTTC.

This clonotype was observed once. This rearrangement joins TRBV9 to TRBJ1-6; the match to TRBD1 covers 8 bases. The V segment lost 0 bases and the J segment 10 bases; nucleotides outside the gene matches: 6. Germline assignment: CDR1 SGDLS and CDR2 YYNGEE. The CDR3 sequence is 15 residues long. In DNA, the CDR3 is TGTGCCAGCAGCGTAGCAGACAGGGGACAATCACCCCTCCACTTT. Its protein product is CASSVADRGQSPLHF.

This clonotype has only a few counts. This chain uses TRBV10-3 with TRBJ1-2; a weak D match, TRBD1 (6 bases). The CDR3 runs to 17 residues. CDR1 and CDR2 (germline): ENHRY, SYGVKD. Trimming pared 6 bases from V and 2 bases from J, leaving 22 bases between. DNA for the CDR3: TGTGCCATCAGGATCTACGGGACACATAATAGCAACTATGGCTACACCTTC. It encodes CAIRIYGTHNSNYGYTF.

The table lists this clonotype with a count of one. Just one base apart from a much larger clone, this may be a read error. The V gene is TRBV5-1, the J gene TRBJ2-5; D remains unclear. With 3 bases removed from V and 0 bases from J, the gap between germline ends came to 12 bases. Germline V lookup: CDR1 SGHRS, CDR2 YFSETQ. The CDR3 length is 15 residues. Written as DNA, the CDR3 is TGCGCCAGCAGCTGGGGTGGGATTCACCAAGAGACCCAGTACTTC. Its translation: CASSWGGIHQETQYF.

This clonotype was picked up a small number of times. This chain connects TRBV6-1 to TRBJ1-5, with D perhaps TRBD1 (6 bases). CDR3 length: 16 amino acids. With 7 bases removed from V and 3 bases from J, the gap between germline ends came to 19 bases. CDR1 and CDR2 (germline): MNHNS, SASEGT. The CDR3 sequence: CASTLSKGHLNQPQHF. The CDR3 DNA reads TGTGCCAGCACCCTCTCCAAGGGACACCTCAATCAGCCCCAGCATTTT.

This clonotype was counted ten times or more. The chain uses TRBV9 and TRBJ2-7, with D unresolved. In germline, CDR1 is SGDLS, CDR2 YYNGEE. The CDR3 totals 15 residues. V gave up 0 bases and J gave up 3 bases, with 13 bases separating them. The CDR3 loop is CASSVGSLLVYEQYF. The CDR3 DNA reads TGTGCCAGCAGCGTAGGGTCCCTTCTAGTCTACGAGCAGTACTTC.

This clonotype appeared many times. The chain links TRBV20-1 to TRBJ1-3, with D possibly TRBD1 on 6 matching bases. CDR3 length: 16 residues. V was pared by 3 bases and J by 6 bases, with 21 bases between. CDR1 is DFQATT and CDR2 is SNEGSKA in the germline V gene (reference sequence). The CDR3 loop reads CSASPGAGGGVNTIYF. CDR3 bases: TGCAGTGCTAGTCCTGGCGCTGGGGGGGGCGTAAACACCATATATTTT.

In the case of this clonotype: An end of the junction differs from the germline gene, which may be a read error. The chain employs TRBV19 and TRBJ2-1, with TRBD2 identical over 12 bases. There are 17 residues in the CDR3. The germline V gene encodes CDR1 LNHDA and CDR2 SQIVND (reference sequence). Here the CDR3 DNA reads TGTGCCTGGAGTCCCGGACTAGCGGGGACTTTCTACGATGAGCAGTTCTTC. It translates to CAWSPGLAGTFYDEQFF.

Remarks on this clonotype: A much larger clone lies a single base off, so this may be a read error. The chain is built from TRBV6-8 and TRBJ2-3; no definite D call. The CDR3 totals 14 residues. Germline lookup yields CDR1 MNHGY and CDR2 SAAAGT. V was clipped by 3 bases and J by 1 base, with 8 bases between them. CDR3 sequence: CASSYSGCTDTQYF. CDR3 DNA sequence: TGTGCCAGCAGTTATTCCGGGTGCACAGATACGCAGTATTTT.